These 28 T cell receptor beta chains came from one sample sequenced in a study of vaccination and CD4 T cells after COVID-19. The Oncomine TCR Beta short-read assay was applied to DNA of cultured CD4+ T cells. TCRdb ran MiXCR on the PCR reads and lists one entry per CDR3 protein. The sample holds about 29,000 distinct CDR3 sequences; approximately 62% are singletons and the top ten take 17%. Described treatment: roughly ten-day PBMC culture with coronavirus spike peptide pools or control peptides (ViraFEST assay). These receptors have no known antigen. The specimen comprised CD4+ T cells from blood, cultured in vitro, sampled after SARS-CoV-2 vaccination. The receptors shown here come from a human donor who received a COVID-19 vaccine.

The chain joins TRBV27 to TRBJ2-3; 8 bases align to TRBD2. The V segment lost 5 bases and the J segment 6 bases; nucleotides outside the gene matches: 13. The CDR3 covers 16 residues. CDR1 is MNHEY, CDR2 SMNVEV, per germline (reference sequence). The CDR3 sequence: CASSRRARGGWDTQYF. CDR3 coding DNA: TGTGCCAGCAGTCGAAGGGCCCGGGGGGGGTGGGATACGCAGTATTTT.

The CDR3 reads CASSLTGKTEAFF. The CDR3 DNA reads as TGTGCCAGCAGCTTGACGGGGAAGACTGAAGCTTTCTTT. The V gene is TRBV5-4, the J gene TRBJ1-1; D call uncertain. Between the trimmed V and J ends, which lost 1 base and 5 bases, there was a span of 9 bases. Germline V gene lookup returns CDR1 SGHNT and CDR2 YYREEE (reference sequence). The CDR3 loop spans 13 amino acids.

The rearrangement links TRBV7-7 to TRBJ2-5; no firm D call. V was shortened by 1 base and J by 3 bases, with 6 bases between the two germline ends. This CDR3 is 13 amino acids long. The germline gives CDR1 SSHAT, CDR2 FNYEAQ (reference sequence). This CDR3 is CASSLGVKETQYF. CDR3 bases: TGTGCCAGCAGCTTAGGAGTAAAAGAGACCCAGTACTTC.

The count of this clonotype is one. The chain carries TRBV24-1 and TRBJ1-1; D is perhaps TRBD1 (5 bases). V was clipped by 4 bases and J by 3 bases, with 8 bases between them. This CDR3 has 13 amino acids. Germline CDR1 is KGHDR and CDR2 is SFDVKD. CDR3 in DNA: TGTGCCACCAGTGAAACAGGTTACACTGAAGCTTTCTTT. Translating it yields CATSETGYTEAFF.

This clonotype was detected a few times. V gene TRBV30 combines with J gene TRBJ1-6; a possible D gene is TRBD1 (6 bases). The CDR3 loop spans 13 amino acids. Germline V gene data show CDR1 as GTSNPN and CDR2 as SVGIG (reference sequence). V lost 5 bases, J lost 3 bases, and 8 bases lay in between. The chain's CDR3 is CAWQGSYNSPLHF. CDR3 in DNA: TGTGCCTGGCAGGGGAGCTATAATTCACCCCTCCACTTT.

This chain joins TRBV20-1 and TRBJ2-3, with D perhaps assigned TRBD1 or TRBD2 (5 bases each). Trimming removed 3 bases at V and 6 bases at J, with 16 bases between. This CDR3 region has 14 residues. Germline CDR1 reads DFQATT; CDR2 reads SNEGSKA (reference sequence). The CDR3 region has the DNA TGCAGTGCTAGTACAGGAGGCGTGGGGGATACGCAGTATTTT. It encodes CSASTGGVGDTQYF.

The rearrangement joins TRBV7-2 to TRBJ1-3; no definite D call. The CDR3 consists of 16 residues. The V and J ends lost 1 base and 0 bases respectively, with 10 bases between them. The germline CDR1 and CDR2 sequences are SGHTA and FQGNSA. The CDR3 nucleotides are TGTGCCAGCAGCTTAGGGGTCTCGGACTCTGGAAACACCATATATTTT. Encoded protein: CASSLGVSDSGNTIYF.

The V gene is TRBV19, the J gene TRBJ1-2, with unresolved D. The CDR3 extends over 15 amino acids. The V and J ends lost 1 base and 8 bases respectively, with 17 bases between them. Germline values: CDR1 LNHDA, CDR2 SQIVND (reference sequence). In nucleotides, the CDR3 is TGTGCCAGTAGTATAGGGGCAGGCCCGTCTTACGGCTACACCTTC. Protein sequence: CASSIGAGPSYGYTF.

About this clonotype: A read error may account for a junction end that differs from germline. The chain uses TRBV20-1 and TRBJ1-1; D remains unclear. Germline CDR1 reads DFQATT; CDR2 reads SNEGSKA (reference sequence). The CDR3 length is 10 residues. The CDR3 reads CSASPPPVGF. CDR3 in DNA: TGCAGTGCTAGCCCACCCCCCGTGGGATTT.

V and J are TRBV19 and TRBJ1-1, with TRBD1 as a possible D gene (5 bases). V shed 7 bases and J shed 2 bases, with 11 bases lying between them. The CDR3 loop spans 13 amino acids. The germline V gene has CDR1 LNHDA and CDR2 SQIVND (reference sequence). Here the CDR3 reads CASTNRINTEAFF. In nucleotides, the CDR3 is TGTGCCAGTACGAACAGGATTAACACTGAAGCTTTCTTT.

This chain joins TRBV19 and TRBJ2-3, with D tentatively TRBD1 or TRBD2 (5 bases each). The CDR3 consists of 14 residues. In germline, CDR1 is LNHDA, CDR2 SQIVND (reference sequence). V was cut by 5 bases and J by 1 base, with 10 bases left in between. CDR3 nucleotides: TGTGCCAGTAGTTTCCGGGGACGCACAGATACGCAGTATTTT. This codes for CASSFRGRTDTQYF.

The CDR3 loop is CASSKGLAGGDYEQYF. The CDR3 bases are TGTGCCAGCAGCAAAGGACTAGCGGGGGGCGACTACGAGCAGTACTTC. The chain couples TRBV21-1 to TRBJ2-7; the D call of TRBD2 is as the table states it, not checked on the DNA. TRBV21-1 has pseudogene status. The length of the CDR3 is 16 residues.

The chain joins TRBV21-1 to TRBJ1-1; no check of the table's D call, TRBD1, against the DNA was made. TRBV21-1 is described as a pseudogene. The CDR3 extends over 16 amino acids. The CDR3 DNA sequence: TGTGCCAGCAGCAAAGTGTCCCGGGGATGGATCACTGAAGCTTTCTTT. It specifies CASSKVSRGWITEAFF.

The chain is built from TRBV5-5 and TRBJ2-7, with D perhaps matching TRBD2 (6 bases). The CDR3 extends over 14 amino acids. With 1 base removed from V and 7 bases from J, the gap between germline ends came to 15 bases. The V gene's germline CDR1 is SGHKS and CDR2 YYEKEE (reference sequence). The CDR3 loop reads CASSLWDSLEEQYF. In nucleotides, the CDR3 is TGTGCCAGCAGCTTGTGGGACTCCCTTGAGGAGCAGTACTTC.

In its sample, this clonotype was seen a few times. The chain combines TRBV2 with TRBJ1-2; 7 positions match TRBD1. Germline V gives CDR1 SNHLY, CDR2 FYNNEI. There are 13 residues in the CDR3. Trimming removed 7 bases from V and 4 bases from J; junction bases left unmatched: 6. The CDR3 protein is CASTWEGAYGYTF. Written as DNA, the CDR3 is TGTGCCAGCACGTGGGAGGGGGCCTATGGCTACACCTTC.

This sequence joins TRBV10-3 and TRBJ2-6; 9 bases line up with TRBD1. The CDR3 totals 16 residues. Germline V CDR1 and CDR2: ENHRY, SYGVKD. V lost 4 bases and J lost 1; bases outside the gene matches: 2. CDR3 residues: CAISVGTGSGANVLTF. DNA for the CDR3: TGTGCCATCAGTGTAGGGACAGGGTCTGGGGCCAACGTCCTGACTTTC.

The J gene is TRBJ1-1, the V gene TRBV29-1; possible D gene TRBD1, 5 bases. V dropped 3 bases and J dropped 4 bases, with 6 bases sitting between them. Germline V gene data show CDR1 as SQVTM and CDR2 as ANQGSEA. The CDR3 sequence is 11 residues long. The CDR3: CSVEDTTEAFF. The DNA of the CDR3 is TGCAGCGTTGAGGACACCACTGAAGCTTTCTTT. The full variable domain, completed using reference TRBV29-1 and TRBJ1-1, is SAVISQKPSRDICQRGTSLTIQCQVDSQVTMMFWYRQQPGQSLTLIATANQGSEATYESGFVIDKFPISRPNLTFSTLTVSNMSPEDSSIYLCSVEDTTEAFFGQGTRLTVV.

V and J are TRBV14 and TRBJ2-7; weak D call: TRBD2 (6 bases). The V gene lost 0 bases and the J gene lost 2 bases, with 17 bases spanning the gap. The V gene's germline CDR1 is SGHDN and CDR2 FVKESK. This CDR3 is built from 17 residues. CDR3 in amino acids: CASSQDPRGRPPYEQYF. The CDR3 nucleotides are TGTGCCAGCAGCCAAGATCCCCGGGGGAGACCTCCCTACGAGCAGTACTTC.

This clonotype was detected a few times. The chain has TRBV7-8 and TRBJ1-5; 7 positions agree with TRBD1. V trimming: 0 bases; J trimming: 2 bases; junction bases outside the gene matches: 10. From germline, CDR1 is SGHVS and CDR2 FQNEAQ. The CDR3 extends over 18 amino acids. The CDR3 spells CASSLALYRGLGNQPQHF. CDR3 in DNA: TGTGCCAGCAGCTTAGCGCTGTACAGGGGTCTTGGCAATCAGCCCCAGCATTTT. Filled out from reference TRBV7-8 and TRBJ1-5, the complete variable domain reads GAGVSQSPRYKVAKRGQDVALRCDPISGHVSLFWYQQALGQGPEFLTYFQNEAQLDKSGLPSDRFFAERPEGSVSTLKIQRTQQEDSAVYLCASSLALYRGLGNQPQHFGDGTRLSIL.

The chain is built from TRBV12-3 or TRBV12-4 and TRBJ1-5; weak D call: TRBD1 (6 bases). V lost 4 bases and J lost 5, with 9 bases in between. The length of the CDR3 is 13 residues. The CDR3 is CASSSGQYQPQHF. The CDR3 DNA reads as TGTGCCAGCAGTTCCGGACAGTATCAGCCCCAGCATTTT.

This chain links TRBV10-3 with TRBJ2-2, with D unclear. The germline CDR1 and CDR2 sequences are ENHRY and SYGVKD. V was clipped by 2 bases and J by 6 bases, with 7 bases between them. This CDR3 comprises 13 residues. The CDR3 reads CAISEARPGELFF. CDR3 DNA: TGTGCCATCAGTGAGGCCCGGCCCGGGGAGCTGTTTTTT.

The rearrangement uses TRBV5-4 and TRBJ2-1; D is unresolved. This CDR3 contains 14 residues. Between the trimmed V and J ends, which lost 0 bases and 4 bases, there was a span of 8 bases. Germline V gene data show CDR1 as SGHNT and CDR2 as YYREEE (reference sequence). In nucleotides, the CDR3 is TGTGCCAGCAGCTTGGATCTGCATTACAATGAGCAGTTCTTC. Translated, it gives CASSLDLHYNEQFF. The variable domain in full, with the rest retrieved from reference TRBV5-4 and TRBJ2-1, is ETGVTQSPTHLIKTRGQQVTLRCSSQSGHNTVSWYQQALGQGPQFIFQYYREEENGRGNFPPRFSGLQFPNYSSELNVNALELDDSALYLCASSLDLHYNEQFFGPGTRLTVL.

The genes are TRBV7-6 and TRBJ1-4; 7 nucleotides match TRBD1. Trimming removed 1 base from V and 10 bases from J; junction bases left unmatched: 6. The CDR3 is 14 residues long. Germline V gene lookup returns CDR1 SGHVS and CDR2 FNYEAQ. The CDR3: CASSLVRQGGKLFF. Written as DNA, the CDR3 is TGTGCCAGCAGCTTAGTGAGGCAGGGGGGAAAACTGTTTTTT.

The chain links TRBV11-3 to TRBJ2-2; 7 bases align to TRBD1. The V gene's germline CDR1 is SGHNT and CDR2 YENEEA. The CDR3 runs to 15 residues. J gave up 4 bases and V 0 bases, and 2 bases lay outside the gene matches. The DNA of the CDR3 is TGTGCCAGCAGCTTAGATCCAGGGGGCACCGGGGAGCTGTTTTTT. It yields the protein CASSLDPGGTGELFF.

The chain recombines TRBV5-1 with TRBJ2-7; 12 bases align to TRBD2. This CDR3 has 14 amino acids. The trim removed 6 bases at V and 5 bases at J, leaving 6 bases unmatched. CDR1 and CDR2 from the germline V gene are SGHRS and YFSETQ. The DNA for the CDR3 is TGCGCCAGCAAGGGACTAGCGGGTATTGACGAGCAGTACTTC. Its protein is CASKGLAGIDEQYF.

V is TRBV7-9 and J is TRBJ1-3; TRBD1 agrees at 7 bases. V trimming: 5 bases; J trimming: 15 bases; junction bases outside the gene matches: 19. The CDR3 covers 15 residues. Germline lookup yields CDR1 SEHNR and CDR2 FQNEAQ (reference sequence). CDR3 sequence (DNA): TGTGCCAGCAGCCCCGGGGGGACAGTGAGTCCGCCCGCATATTTT. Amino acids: CASSPGGTVSPPAYF.

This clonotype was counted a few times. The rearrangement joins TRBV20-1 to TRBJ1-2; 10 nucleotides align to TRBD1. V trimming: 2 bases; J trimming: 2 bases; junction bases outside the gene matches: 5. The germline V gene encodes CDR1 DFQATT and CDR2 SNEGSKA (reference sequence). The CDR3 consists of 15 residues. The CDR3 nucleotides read TGCAGTGCTAGACCACGGGGACAGGGGAACTATGGCTACACCTTC. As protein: CSARPRGQGNYGYTF.

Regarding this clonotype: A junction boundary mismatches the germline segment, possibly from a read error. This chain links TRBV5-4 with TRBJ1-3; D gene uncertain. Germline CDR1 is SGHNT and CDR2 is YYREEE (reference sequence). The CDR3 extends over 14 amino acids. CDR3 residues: CASSPAGPGNIIYF. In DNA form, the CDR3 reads TGTGCCAGCAGCCCCGCAGGCCCTGGAAACATCATATATTTT.